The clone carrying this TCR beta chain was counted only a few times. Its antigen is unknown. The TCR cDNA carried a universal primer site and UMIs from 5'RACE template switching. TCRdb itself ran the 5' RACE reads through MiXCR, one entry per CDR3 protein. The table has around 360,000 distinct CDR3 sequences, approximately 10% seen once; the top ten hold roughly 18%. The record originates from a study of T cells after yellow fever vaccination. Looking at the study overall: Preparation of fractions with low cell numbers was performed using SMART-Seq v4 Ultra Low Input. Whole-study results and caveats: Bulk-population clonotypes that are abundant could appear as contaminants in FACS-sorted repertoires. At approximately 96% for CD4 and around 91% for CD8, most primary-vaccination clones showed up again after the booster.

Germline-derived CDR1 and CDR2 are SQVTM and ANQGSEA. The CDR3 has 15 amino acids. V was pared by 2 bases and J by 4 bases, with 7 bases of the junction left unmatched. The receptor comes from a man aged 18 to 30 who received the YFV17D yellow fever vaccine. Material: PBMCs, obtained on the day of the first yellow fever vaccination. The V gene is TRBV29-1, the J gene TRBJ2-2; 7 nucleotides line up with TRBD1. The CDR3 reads CSVERAGGVTGELFF. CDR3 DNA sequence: TGCAGCGTTGAACGGGCAGGGGGAGTCACCGGGGAGCTGTTTTTT.